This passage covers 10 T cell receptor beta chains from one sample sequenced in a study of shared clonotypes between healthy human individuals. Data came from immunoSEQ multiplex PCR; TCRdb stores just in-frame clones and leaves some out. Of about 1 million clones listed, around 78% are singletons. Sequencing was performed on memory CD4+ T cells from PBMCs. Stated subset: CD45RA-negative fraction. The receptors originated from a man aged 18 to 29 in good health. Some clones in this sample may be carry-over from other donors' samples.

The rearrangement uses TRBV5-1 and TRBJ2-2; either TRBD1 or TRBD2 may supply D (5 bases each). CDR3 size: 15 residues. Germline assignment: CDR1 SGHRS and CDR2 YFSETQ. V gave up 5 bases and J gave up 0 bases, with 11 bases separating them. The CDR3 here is CASREDITNTGELFF. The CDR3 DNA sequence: TGCGCCAGCAGGGAGGACATCACGAACACCGGGGAGCTGTTTTTT. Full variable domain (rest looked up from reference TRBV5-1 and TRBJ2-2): KAGVTQTPRYLIKTRGQQVTLSCSPISGHRSVSWYQQTPGQGLQFLFEYFSETQRNKGNFPGRFSGRQFSNSRSEMNVSTLELGDSALYLCASREDITNTGELFFGEGSRLTVL.

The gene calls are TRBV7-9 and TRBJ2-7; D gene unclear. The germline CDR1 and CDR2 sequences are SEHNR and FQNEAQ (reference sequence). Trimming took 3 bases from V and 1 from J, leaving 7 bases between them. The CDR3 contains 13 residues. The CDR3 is CASSFGLSYEQYF. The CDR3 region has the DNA TGTGCCAGCAGCTTCGGCCTATCCTACGAGCAGTACTTC.

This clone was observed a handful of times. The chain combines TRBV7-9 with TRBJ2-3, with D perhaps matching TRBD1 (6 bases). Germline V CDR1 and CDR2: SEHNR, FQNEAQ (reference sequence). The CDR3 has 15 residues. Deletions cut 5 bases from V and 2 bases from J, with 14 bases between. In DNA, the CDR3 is TGTGCCAGCAGCAAACAGGGTTGGGACACAGATACGCAGTATTTT. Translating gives CASSKQGWDTDTQYF.

The CDR3 here is CASRDQGKKLFF. In DNA, the CDR3 is TGTGCCAGCAGGGATCAGGGTAAAAAACTGTTTTTT. This chain joins TRBV6-5 and TRBJ1-4; D perhaps matches TRBD1 (5 bases). With 6 bases removed from V and 9 bases from J, the gap between germline ends came to 11 bases. The CDR3 runs to 12 residues. Germline CDR1 MNHEY, CDR2 SVGAGI.

The CDR3 bases are TGTGCCAGCGGCCTGCGGCAGAACTATGGCTACACCTTC. Its protein product is CASGLRQNYGYTF. The chain carries TRBV28 and TRBJ1-2; D is ambiguous. Trimming removed 8 bases from V and 2 bases from J, with 12 bases in between. The CDR3 contains 13 residues. Germline CDR1 is MDHEN and CDR2 is SYDVKM.

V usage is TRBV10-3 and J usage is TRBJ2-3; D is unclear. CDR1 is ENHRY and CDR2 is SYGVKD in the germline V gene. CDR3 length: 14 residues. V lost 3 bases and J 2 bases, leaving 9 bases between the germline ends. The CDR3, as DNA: TGTGCCATCAGTGACGCAGCCTCCACAGATACGCAGTATTTT. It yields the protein CAISDAASTDTQYF.

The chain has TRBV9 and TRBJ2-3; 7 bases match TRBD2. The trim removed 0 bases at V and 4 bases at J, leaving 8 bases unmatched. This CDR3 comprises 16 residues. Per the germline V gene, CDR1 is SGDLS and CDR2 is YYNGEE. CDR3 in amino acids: CASSVDGGSPPDTQYF. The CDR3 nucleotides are TGTGCCAGCAGCGTAGACGGCGGGAGCCCCCCAGATACGCAGTATTTT.

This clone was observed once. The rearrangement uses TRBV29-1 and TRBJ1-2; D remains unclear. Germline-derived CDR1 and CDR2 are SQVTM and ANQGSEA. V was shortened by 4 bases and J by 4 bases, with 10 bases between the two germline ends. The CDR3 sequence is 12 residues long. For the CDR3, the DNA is TGCAGCGTTGTAGGTACAACCTATGGCTACACCTTC. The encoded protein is CSVVGTTYGYTF.

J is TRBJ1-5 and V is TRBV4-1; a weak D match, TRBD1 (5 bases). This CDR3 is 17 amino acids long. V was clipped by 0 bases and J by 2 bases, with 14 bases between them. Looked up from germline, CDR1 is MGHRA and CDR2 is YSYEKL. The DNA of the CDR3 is TGCGCCAGCAGCCAAGATCCTGGGGGGAAGGGCAATCAGCCCCAGCATTTT. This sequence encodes CASSQDPGGKGNQPQHF.

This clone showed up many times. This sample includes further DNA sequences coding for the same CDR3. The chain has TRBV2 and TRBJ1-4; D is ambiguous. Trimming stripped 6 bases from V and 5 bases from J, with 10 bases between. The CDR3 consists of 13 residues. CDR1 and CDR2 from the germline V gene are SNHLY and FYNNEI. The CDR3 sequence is CASSRTGNEKLFF. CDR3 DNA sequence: TGTGCCAGCAGCCGGACTGGGAATGAAAAACTGTTTTTT.